Shown below are 14 T cell receptor beta chains from a single sample sequenced in a study of blood T cell repertoires in COVID-19. TCRdb's table, derived via immunoSEQ multiplex PCR, lists solely in-frame clones and lacks some. The profile shows tens of thousands of clones, around 90% of them singletons. The sample comprised peripheral blood. These receptors came from a human donor in a cohort sampled during active COVID-19.

The chain has TRBV30 and TRBJ2-2, with D perhaps TRBD1 (6 bases). CDR1 is GTSNPN and CDR2 is SVGIG in the germline V gene (reference sequence). The CDR3 is 15 amino acids. With 5 bases removed from V and 3 bases from J, the gap between germline ends came to 16 bases. In nucleotides, the CDR3 is TGTGCCTGGGCTGGGACACTCTCTCACACCGGGGAGCTGTTTTTT. It encodes CAWAGTLSHTGELFF.

This chain links TRBV18 with TRBJ2-7, with D perhaps matching TRBD1 (6 bases). This CDR3 is built from 14 residues. Per germline, CDR1 KGHSH and CDR2 LQKENI. The V gene lost 3 bases and the J gene lost 2 bases, with 11 bases spanning the gap. CDR3 nucleotides: TGTGCCAGCTCACCTTTGGACAGTACCTACGAGCAGTACTTC. Translating gives CASSPLDSTYEQYF.

The rearrangement links TRBV7-3 to TRBJ2-1, with 11 bases that match TRBD2. V gave up 3 bases and J gave up 10 bases; unmatched junction bases: 11. CDR1 and CDR2 (germline): SGHTA, FQGTGA. This CDR3 region has 16 residues. The CDR3 DNA sequence: TGTGCCAGCAGCTTTTTAGCGGGAGGGGGTTTAGGGGAGCAGTTCTTC. It is translated as CASSFLAGGGLGEQFF.

The chain employs TRBV7-6 and TRBJ2-5; 10 bases map to TRBD2. The V and J ends lost 5 bases and 1 base, in that order; junction bases with no gene match: 4. The CDR3 loop spans 15 amino acids. Germline CDR1 is SGHVS and CDR2 is FNYEAQ. CDR3 sequence: CASSLTSGIQETQYF. In nucleotides, the CDR3 is TGTGCCAGCAGCCTCACTAGCGGGATCCAAGAGACCCAGTACTTC.

The chain links TRBV7-8 to TRBJ2-7, with a possible D match to TRBD1 (6 bases). Trimming removed 5 bases from V and 0 bases from J, with 17 bases in between. The length of the CDR3 is 16 residues. Germline-derived CDR1 and CDR2 are SGHVS and FQNEAQ. The CDR3 bases are TGTGCCAGCAGCCGTTCGTTCGGACAGAGCTCCTACGAGCAGTACTTC. It yields the protein CASSRSFGQSSYEQYF.

This clone was picked up a small number of times. V is TRBV10-3 and J is TRBJ2-7, with 12 nucleotides matching TRBD2. V gave up 5 bases and J gave up 6 bases; unmatched junction bases: 5. CDR3 size: 14 residues. Germline CDR1 and CDR2: ENHRY and SYGVKD. The CDR3 nucleotides are TGTGCCATCAGTTTGGGACTAGCGGGCGGCGAGCAGTACTTC. It translates to CAISLGLAGGEQYF.

The chain employs TRBV5-4 and TRBJ2-7; 8 bases agree with TRBD1. There are 15 residues in the CDR3. After removal of 4 bases from V and 0 bases from J, the junction contained 6 bases not matched to a gene. Germline CDR1 and CDR2: SGHNT and YYREEE (reference sequence). The CDR3 loop is CASSQPGQDSYEQYF. CDR3 coding DNA: TGTGCCAGCAGCCAGCCGGGACAGGACTCCTACGAGCAGTACTTC.

V and J are TRBV27 and TRBJ2-1; TRBD1 matches 9 bases. V shed 5 bases and J 2 bases; nucleotides not matched to a gene: 16. This CDR3 is 19 amino acids long. CDR1 and CDR2 from the germline V gene are MNHEY and SMNVEV (reference sequence). The CDR3 sequence is CASSRRTGEGNYAYNEQFF. CDR3 nucleotide sequence: TGTGCCAGCAGTCGACGGACAGGGGAGGGTAATTATGCCTACAATGAGCAGTTCTTC.

The rearrangement joins TRBV11-2 to TRBJ2-7; maybe TRBD1 (6 bases). Deletions cut 5 bases from V and 2 bases from J, with 13 bases between. CDR1 is SGHAT and CDR2 is FQNNGV in the germline V gene. The CDR3 covers 14 residues. CDR3 amino acids: CASSRVQGTYEQYF. CDR3 DNA: TGTGCCAGCAGCCGGGTACAGGGAACCTACGAGCAGTACTTC.

The genes are TRBV11-2 and TRBJ1-6, with D tentatively TRBD1 (6 bases). CDR3 length: 16 amino acids. Germline CDR1 reads SGHAT; CDR2 reads FQNNGV. Trimming shortened V by 2 bases and J by 7 bases, and 15 bases separated the two germline ends. CDR3 DNA sequence: TGTGCCAGCAGCTTAATGAAGGGGGGGTTAAATTCACCCCTCCACTTT. It translates to CASSLMKGGLNSPLHF. The variable domain in full, with the rest retrieved from reference TRBV11-2 and TRBJ1-6, is EAGVAQSPRYKIIEKRQSVAFWCNPISGHATLYWYQQILGQGPKLLIQFQNNGVVDDSQLPKDRFSAERLKGVDSTLKIQPAKLEDSAVYLCASSLMKGGLNSPLHFGNGTRLTVT.

V gene TRBV3-1 (or the pseudogene TRBV3-2) combines with J gene TRBJ2-1; D is uncertain. V shed 2 bases and J shed 8 bases, with 4 bases lying between them. There are 11 residues in the CDR3. Per germline, CDR1 LGHDT and CDR2 YNNKEL (reference sequence). The CDR3 loop is CASSQRDEQFF. The CDR3 nucleotides are TGTGCCAGCAGCCAACGGGATGAGCAGTTCTTC.

The chain employs TRBV28 and TRBJ2-7; the match to TRBD2 covers 9 bases. This CDR3 has 15 amino acids. V trimming: 5 bases; J trimming: 3 bases; junction bases outside the gene matches: 8. The germline V gene has CDR1 MDHEN and CDR2 SYDVKM. The CDR3 loop is CASSPPSGRYYEQYF. DNA for the CDR3: TGTGCCAGCAGTCCCCCGAGCGGGAGGTACTACGAGCAGTACTTC.

The chain combines TRBV6-1 with TRBJ1-1; 8 bases fit TRBD1. This CDR3 is 14 amino acids long. After removal of 2 bases from V and 1 base from J, the junction contained 0 bases not matched to a gene. Germline V gene lookup returns CDR1 MNHNS and CDR2 SASEGT. The CDR3 DNA follows: TGTGCCAGCAGTGAACAGGGGGCGAACACTGAAGCTTTCTTT. This codes for CASSEQGANTEAFF.

The chain has TRBV5-1 and TRBJ2-3, with D perhaps TRBD2 (5 bases). The V gene's germline CDR1 is SGHRS and CDR2 YFSETQ. The CDR3 has 14 residues. Trimming removed 0 bases from V and 4 bases from J, with 9 bases in between. CDR3 nucleotides: TGCGCCAGCAGCTTGGTTTCGGGGTCAGATACGCAGTATTTT. This gives the protein CASSLVSGSDTQYF. Full variable domain (missing parts from reference TRBV5-1 and TRBJ2-3): KAGVTQTPRYLIKTRGQQVTLSCSPISGHRSVSWYQQTPGQGLQFLFEYFSETQRNKGNFPGRFSGRQFSNSRSEMNVSTLELGDSALYLCASSLVSGSDTQYFGPGTRLTVL.